This T cell receptor (beta chain) was recovered during a study of Ad26.COV2.S vaccination and SARS-CoV-2 variants. Study outcomes and limitations: Participants given vaccine showed non-spike TCR breadth similar to that of placebo recipients. Among vaccine recipients, spike-specific TCR breadth exceeded that of placebo recipients.

Assay used: immunoSEQ multiplex PCR; TCRdb lists only in-frame clones, some missing. The sample includes some 320,000 clones, around 84% of them seen just once. Treatment indicated: around 19 received Ad26.COV2.S at low or high dose, single or two shots; 5 received placebo; per-sample allocation not given. It was on day 63 after the first vaccine or placebo injection that samples were taken. An adult aged 18-55 years in Boston served as the donor. On this clone: Its cognate antigen is unknown.

V lost 0 bases and J lost 13, with 7 bases in between. The CDR3 runs 11 residues. In germline, CDR1 is SGHDN, CDR2 FVKESK. V gene TRBV14 combines with J gene TRBJ2-1, with a possible D match to TRBD1 (5 bases). The specimen comprised peripheral blood, sampled in a trial of Ad26.COV2.S vaccine versus placebo. This sequence was found in a person aged 18 to 65 who received the Ad26.COV2.S COVID-19 vaccine or a placebo. CDR3 nucleotide sequence: TGTGCCAGCAGCCAAGACTGGACACAGTTCTTC. As protein: CASSQDWTQFF. Full variable domain (outside the CDR3, taken from reference TRBV14 and TRBJ2-1): EAGVTQFPSHSVIEKGQTVTLRCDPISGHDNLYWYRRVMGKEIKFLLHFVKESKQDESGMPNNRFLAERTGGTYSTLKVQPAELEDSGVYFCASSQDWTQFFGPGTRLTVL.